This T cell receptor (beta chain) was identified in a study of shared clonotypes between healthy human individuals. This table comes from immunoSEQ multiplex PCR, and its TCRdb copy is limited to in-frame clones, with some not included. The sample has about 520,000 clones; roughly 95% are singletons. CDR3 length: 14 residues. V lost 3 bases and J lost 1, with 9 bases in between. Looked up from germline, CDR1 is MDHEN and CDR2 is SYDVKM. Only Caucasian adults living in Nashville, Tennessee made up the donor group. The sequence was collected from a young woman in good health. The J gene is TRBJ1-1, the V gene TRBV28, with a weak D call TRBD1 (6 bases). Sequencing was carried out using naive CD4+ T cells sorted from blood. This sample's subset: CD45RA+ positively selected. The CDR3 DNA reads TGTGCCAGCAGTTTGACGACAGGGAACACTGAAGCTTTCTTT. Translation: CASSLTTGNTEAFF.